What follows are 32 T cell receptor beta chains derived from one specimen sequenced in a study of early T cells in non-severe SARS-CoV-2 infection (dated by TCRdb to the early 2020s). Libraries came from 5' RACE. TCRdb records NextSeq 500 as the sequencer. Clones were called with MiXCR by TCRdb after fastp trimmed the public reads at Q25, and only in-frame beta chains were retained. Merged by CDR3 protein, the rows form single entries marked with the most common genes and DNA. Within this sample are about 35,000 distinct CDR3 sequences, with less than 7% of them counted one time only. The ten largest clonotypes hold roughly 4% of the sample. This sample comprised whole blood, obtained at baseline. These receptors came from an adult who was a healthcare worker with PCR-confirmed SARS-CoV-2 infection or an uninfected control (not recorded which).

This clonotype was picked up a small number of times. The chain recombines TRBV6-5 with TRBJ2-3; 7 bases map to TRBD2. Trimming removed 0 bases from V and 3 bases from J; junction bases left unmatched: 3. Germline V gives CDR1 MNHEY, CDR2 SVGAGI. CDR3 length: 15 residues. The CDR3 DNA follows: TGTGCCAGCAGTTACTCGGGGGGGAGAACAGATACGCAGTATTTT. Translation gives CASSYSGGRTDTQYF.

This clonotype has more than one count but fewer than ten. The rearrangement links TRBV5-1 to TRBJ2-7, with 9 bases aligning to TRBD2. Germline V gives CDR1 SGHRS, CDR2 YFSETQ. V was clipped by 4 bases and J by 3 bases; unmatched bases: 5. This CDR3 is built from 14 residues. DNA of the CDR3: TGCGCCAGCAGCCCCCGCGGGGGGGACTACGAGCAGTACTTC. This gives the protein CASSPRGGDYEQYF.

This clonotype was counted many times. This chain uses TRBV5-1 with TRBJ2-7; 7 nucleotides match TRBD1. This CDR3 is built from 14 residues. Germline trimming cut 4 bases from V and 6 bases from J; bases unmatched to any gene: 10. The germline V gene has CDR1 SGHRS and CDR2 YFSETQ. CDR3 bases: TGCGCCAGCAGCGGGGACAGCTATTCTGGCGAGCAGTACTTC. Translating gives CASSGDSYSGEQYF.

This clonotype was detected many times. The chain links TRBV20-1 to TRBJ2-1; the D call may be TRBD1 or TRBD2 (5 bases each). Trimming removed 5 bases at V and 0 bases at J, with 14 bases between. The CDR3 loop spans 15 amino acids. Per germline, CDR1 DFQATT and CDR2 SNEGSKA (reference sequence). DNA for the CDR3: TGCAGTGCTGATACTTCAGGGAGCTCCTACAATGAGCAGTTCTTC. Encoded protein: CSADTSGSSYNEQFF.

At least ten counts were recorded for this clonotype. The chain employs TRBV29-1 and TRBJ1-3; the D gene is possibly TRBD1 (5 bases). V was shortened by 6 bases and J by 0 bases, with 12 bases between the two germline ends. The CDR3 runs 14 residues. In germline, CDR1 is SQVTM, CDR2 ANQGSEA. The CDR3 spells CSVTTANSGNTIYF. The CDR3 coding sequence is TGCAGCGTGACGACAGCCAACTCTGGAAACACCATATATTTT.

At least ten counts were recorded for this clonotype. J is TRBJ1-2 and V is TRBV6-5; 11 bases map to TRBD1. This CDR3 is 15 amino acids long. CDR1 and CDR2 from the germline V gene are MNHEY and SVGAGI. J gave up 7 bases and V 3 bases, and 7 bases lay outside the gene matches. The CDR3 DNA sequence: TGTGCCAGCAGTTATACGGACAGGGGGCGAGGTGGCTACACCTTC. Protein sequence: CASSYTDRGRGGYTF.

The rearrangement joins TRBV3-1 to TRBJ1-5; the D gene is possibly TRBD1 (6 bases). This CDR3 is built from 14 residues. V lost 3 bases to trimming and J lost 2 bases, with 8 bases between them. The germline gives CDR1 LGHDT, CDR2 YNNKEL (reference sequence). DNA of the CDR3: TGTGCCAGCAGCCATTCAGGGGGCAATCAGCCCCAGCATTTT. It specifies CASSHSGGNQPQHF.

This clonotype has ten or more counts. The chain has TRBV20-1 and TRBJ2-7; TRBD2 aligns across 9 bases. Germline trimming cut 4 bases from V and 0 bases from J; bases unmatched to any gene: 7. The CDR3 contains 15 residues. Per the germline V gene, CDR1 is DFQATT and CDR2 is SNEGSKA (reference sequence). The CDR3 loop is CSAIGLAQSSYEQYF. DNA for the CDR3: TGCAGTGCTATCGGACTAGCGCAGAGCTCCTACGAGCAGTACTTC.

This clonotype was observed at least ten times. The chain links TRBV13 to TRBJ2-5; tentatively, D is TRBD1 (5 bases). Deletions cut 0 bases from V and 3 bases from J, with 17 bases between. CDR1 PRHDT and CDR2 FYEKMQ come from the germline V gene (reference sequence). The CDR3 runs 17 residues. The CDR3: CASSLGDGARVEETQYF. The DNA for the CDR3 is TGTGCCAGCAGCTTAGGCGATGGGGCCAGGGTCGAAGAGACCCAGTACTTC.

This clonotype was detected many times. The chain recombines TRBV3-1 with TRBJ2-1, with D uncertain. CDR1 LGHDT and CDR2 YNNKEL come from the germline V gene (reference sequence). Between the trimmed V and J ends, which lost 2 bases and 6 bases, there was a span of 11 bases. The CDR3 spans 14 residues. The CDR3 coding sequence is TGTGCCAGCAGCCAATTCGGCGGTGGCAATGAGCAGTTCTTC. This encodes CASSQFGGGNEQFF.

This clonotype was counted a few times. The rearrangement links TRBV5-1 to TRBJ1-5; tentative D call: TRBD1 (6 bases). The CDR3 is made up of 14 amino acids. The V end lost 0 bases, the J end lost 11 bases, and 15 bases lay between the germline ends. Per the germline V gene, CDR1 is SGHRS and CDR2 is YFSETQ. CDR3 sequence reads: CASSLGPGAQAQHF. The DNA of the CDR3 is TGCGCCAGCAGCTTGGGACCGGGGGCCCAGGCCCAGCATTTT. Full variable domain (remainder filled in from reference TRBV5-1 and TRBJ1-5): KAGVTQTPRYLIKTRGQQVTLSCSPISGHRSVSWYQQTPGQGLQFLFEYFSETQRNKGNFPGRFSGRQFSNSRSEMNVSTLELGDSALYLCASSLGPGAQAQHFGDGTRLSIL.

Many counts were recorded for this clonotype. This rearrangement joins TRBV6-1 to TRBJ1-1, with D possibly matching TRBD1 (5 bases). V was cut by 6 bases and J by 4 bases, with 15 bases left in between. CDR1 MNHNS and CDR2 SASEGT come from the germline V gene. CDR3 length: 14 amino acids. CDR3 nucleotides: TGTGCCAGCAGGTCATCTCAGGGTGGCACTGAAGCTTTCTTT. Translated, it gives CASRSSQGGTEAFF.

For this clonotype: A read error is possible here, since a much larger clone lies one base away. The chain employs TRBV5-1 and TRBJ1-1, with 7 positions matching TRBD1. The CDR3 has 14 residues. Germline CDR1 is SGHRS and CDR2 is YFSETQ. The CDR3 protein is CASSWETGQTETFF. The DNA for the CDR3 is TGCGCCAGCAGCTGGGAGACAGGGCAGACTGAAACTTTCTTT.

Regarding this clonotype: A read error is possible here, since a much larger clone lies one base away. The chain uses TRBV6-1 and TRBJ2-7; D is unclear. CDR3 length: 14 residues. Per germline, CDR1 MNHNS and CDR2 SASEGT. CDR3 DNA sequence: TGTGCCAGCAGTGTACAAGGGATAATCTACGTGCAGTACTTC. It is translated as CASSVQGIIYVQYF.

In its sample, this clonotype was seen many times. This chain connects TRBV20-1 to TRBJ2-1; TRBD2 might be the D (5 bases). With 2 bases removed from V and 5 bases from J, the gap between germline ends came to 16 bases. This CDR3 is built from 15 residues. Germline CDR1 and CDR2: DFQATT and SNEGSKA (reference sequence). CDR3 amino acids: CSARNWLADDNEQFF. The CDR3 DNA sequence: TGCAGTGCTAGAAATTGGCTAGCAGACGACAATGAGCAGTTCTTC.

This clonotype was seen ten or more times. The chain is built from TRBV5-6 and TRBJ2-5; unclear D gene. Trimming removed 1 base from V and 1 base from J, with 11 bases in between. The V gene's germline CDR1 is SGHDT and CDR2 YYEEEE. There are 15 residues in the CDR3. Written as DNA, the CDR3 is TGTGCCAGCAGCTTGAGGTTGCGAGCCCAAGAGACCCAGTACTTC. It yields the protein CASSLRLRAQETQYF.

This clonotype has ten or more counts. The chain has TRBV20-1 and TRBJ1-3, with D possibly being TRBD1 (5 bases). Germline CDR1 and CDR2: DFQATT and SNEGSKA (reference sequence). Trimming stripped 6 bases from V and 0 bases from J, with 12 bases between. The CDR3 is 14 residues long. The CDR3 bases are TGCAGTGCCCCTGCAGGGACCTCTGGAAACACCATATATTTT. Its protein is CSAPAGTSGNTIYF.

At least ten counts were recorded for this clonotype. This rearrangement joins TRBV25-1 to TRBJ2-1, with D possibly matching TRBD2 (6 bases). V lost 8 bases, J lost 0 bases, and 11 bases lay in between. Per germline, CDR1 MGHDK and CDR2 SYGVNS. This CDR3 comprises 14 residues. The CDR3 DNA reads as TGTGCCAGCGCCGGGGAGGTCTCCTACAATGAGCAGTTCTTC. Its translation: CASAGEVSYNEQFF.

J is TRBJ1-2 and V is TRBV10-3; D gene uncertain. This CDR3 spans 15 amino acids. Trimming left V 7 bases short and J 2 bases short, with 17 bases between. Germline V gene data show CDR1 as ENHRY and CDR2 as SYGVKD. The CDR3 DNA follows: TGTGCCATCATTAGTCTCGCGGGCTCCAACTATGGCTACACCTTC. It is translated as CAIISLAGSNYGYTF.

In this sample, this clonotype turned up many times. This CDR3 is CASSKHLGGVQETQYF. The CDR3 DNA follows: TGTGCCAGCAGCAAACACCTAGGGGGCGTGCAAGAGACCCAGTACTTC. The V call is TRBV7-3, the J call TRBJ2-5, with 7 positions matching TRBD1. J lost 2 bases, V lost 5 bases, and 11 bases had no gene match. The CDR3 sequence is 16 residues long. The V gene's germline CDR1 is SGHTA and CDR2 FQGTGA.

Note on this clonotype: A much larger clone sits a single nucleotide away, making a read error possible. The CDR3 DNA follows: TGTGCCATCGGTCGAGACGGCCCGGGAGGCTACACCTTC. This gives the protein CAIGRDGPGGYTF. The chain couples TRBV10-3 to TRBJ1-2, with D unresolved. Between the trimmed V and J ends, which lost 8 bases and 8 bases, there was a span of 18 bases. The CDR3 is 13 residues long. Germline V gene sequence: CDR1 ENHRY, CDR2 SYGVKD.

This clonotype was recorded at least ten times. The genes are TRBV20-1 and TRBJ2-1; D is possibly TRBD2 (5 bases). CDR3 length: 14 amino acids. Germline V gene data show CDR1 as DFQATT and CDR2 as SNEGSKA (reference sequence). Trimming cost V 5 bases and J 8 bases, with 19 bases left between them. CDR3 in DNA: TGCAGTGCTCCAATCGGGAAGAGAGGCTATGAGCAGTTCTTC. Translating it yields CSAPIGKRGYEQFF.

This chain connects TRBV19 to TRBJ2-1; D remains ambiguous. The ends were cut back, 7 bases at V and 6 bases at J, with 16 bases in the middle. The CDR3 contains 14 residues. Germline values: CDR1 LNHDA, CDR2 SQIVND (reference sequence). CDR3 DNA sequence: TGTGCCAGTACCCCCCGGATTCTAGGCAATGAGCAGTTCTTC. Translating gives CASTPRILGNEQFF.

This clonotype appeared many times. The chain's CDR3 is CASSQGRVGNQPQHF. The CDR3 nucleotides read TGTGCCAGCAGCCAAGGGAGGGTCGGCAATCAGCCCCAGCATTTT. The chain combines TRBV4-2 with TRBJ1-5; D ambiguous. This CDR3 is 15 amino acids long. V was trimmed by 1 base and J by 2 bases, leaving 9 bases between them. Germline V gene lookup returns CDR1 LGHNA and CDR2 YNFKEQ.

In regard to this clonotype: This may come from a read error, since a much larger clone is one base off. The V and J genes are TRBV7-9 and TRBJ2-3, with 15 nucleotides matching TRBD2. Germline assignment: CDR1 SEHNR and CDR2 FQNEAQ (reference sequence). The CDR3 has 16 amino acids. CDR3 sequence (DNA): TGTGTCAGCAGCCCCTCCGGGACTAGCGGGGGGATCACGCAGTATTTT. Translating it yields CVSSPSGTSGGITQYF. Looking up the rest from reference TRBV7-9 and TRBJ2-3 gives the full variable domain: DTGVSQNPRHKITKRGQNVTFRCDPISEHNRLYWYRQTLGQGPEFLTYFQNEAQLEKSRLLSDRFSAERPKGSFSTLEIQRTEQGDSAMYLCVSSPSGTSGGITQYFGPGTRLTVL.

The sample holds many counts of this clonotype. The rearrangement uses TRBV10-3 and TRBJ2-3; no clear D. V was cut by 7 bases and J by 6 bases, with 11 bases left in between. The CDR3 covers 12 residues. CDR1 and CDR2 (germline): ENHRY, SYGVKD. The CDR3 region has the DNA TGTGCCATCAATTCAAACGAGGATACGCAGTATTTT. It encodes CAINSNEDTQYF.

This clonotype was observed at least ten times. The chain carries TRBV7-8 and TRBJ1-2; a possible D gene is TRBD1 (6 bases). Germline CDR1 and CDR2: SGHVS and FQNEAQ. Trimming removed 3 bases at V and 4 bases at J, with 15 bases between. The CDR3 covers 15 residues. The CDR3 DNA reads as TGTGCCAGCAGCTTCGGGGGTGCGACAGGCTATGGCTACACCTTC. It encodes CASSFGGATGYGYTF.

In this sample, this clonotype turned up many times. The genes are TRBV12-3 or TRBV12-4 and TRBJ1-5; D is unclear. V was shortened by 4 bases and J by 9 bases, with 13 bases between the two germline ends. This CDR3 has 13 residues. CDR3 loop: CASSSTSNSPQHF. CDR3 sequence (DNA): TGTGCCAGCAGTTCAACCTCAAATTCGCCCCAGCATTTT.

This clonotype was counted ten times or more. The J gene is TRBJ2-3, the V gene TRBV18; no reliable D call. CDR3 size: 12 residues. Trimming took 3 bases from V and 5 from J, leaving 6 bases between them. Germline V gene data show CDR1 as KGHSH and CDR2 as LQKENI. The CDR3 here is CASSPTEDTQYF. As DNA, the CDR3 is TGTGCCAGCTCACCCACGGAAGATACGCAGTATTTT.

This clonotype appeared many times. The chain links TRBV7-8 to TRBJ2-1; D uncertain. The CDR3 sequence is 15 residues long. Trimming pared 1 base from V and 0 bases from J, leaving 7 bases between. CDR1 is SGHVS, CDR2 FQNEAQ, per germline. The CDR3 here is CASSLDGLSYNEQFF. The CDR3 region has the DNA TGTGCCAGCAGCTTAGACGGGCTCTCCTACAATGAGCAGTTCTTC.

This clonotype was observed many times. This chain uses TRBV10-3 with TRBJ2-2; D is uncertain. The CDR3 is 15 residues long. Per the germline V gene, CDR1 is ENHRY and CDR2 is SYGVKD. The V end lost 1 base, the J end lost 1 base, and 7 bases lay between the germline ends. The CDR3 region is CAISELGMNTGELFF. The CDR3 coding sequence is TGTGCCATCAGTGAGTTGGGTATGAACACCGGGGAGCTGTTTTTT.

As concerns this clonotype: A much larger clonotype is one base distant, so this may be a read error. The chain is built from TRBV9 and TRBJ2-1, with 7 bases fitting TRBD2. The CDR3 runs to 15 residues. Germline V gene lookup returns CDR1 SGDLS and CDR2 YYNGEE. The V segment lost 4 bases and the J segment 8 bases; nucleotides outside the gene matches: 12. The CDR3 here is CASSTRDYYGDEQFF. The CDR3, as DNA: TGTGCCAGCAGCACCCGGGACTACTACGGTGATGAGCAGTTCTTC. The full variable domain, rest sourced from reference TRBV9 and TRBJ2-1, is DSGVTQTPKHLITATGQRVTLRCSPRSGDLSVYWYQQSLDQGLQFLIQYYNGEERAKGNILERFSAQQFPDLHSELNLSSLELGDSALYFCASSTRDYYGDEQFFGPGTRLTVL.